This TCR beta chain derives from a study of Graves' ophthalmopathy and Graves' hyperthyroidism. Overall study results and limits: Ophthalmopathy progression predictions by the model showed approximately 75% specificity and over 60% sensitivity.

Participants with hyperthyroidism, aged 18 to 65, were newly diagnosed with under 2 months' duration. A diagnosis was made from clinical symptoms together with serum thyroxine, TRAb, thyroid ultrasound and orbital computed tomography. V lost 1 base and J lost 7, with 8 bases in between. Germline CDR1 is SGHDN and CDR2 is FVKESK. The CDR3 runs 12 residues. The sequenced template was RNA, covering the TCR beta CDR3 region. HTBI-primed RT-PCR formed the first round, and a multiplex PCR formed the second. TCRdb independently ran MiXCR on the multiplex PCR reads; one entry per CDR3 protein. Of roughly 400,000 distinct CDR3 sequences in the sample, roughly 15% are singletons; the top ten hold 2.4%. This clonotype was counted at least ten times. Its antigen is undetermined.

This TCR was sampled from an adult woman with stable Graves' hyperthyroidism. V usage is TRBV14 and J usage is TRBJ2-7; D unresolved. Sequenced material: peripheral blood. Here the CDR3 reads CASSQGMREQYF. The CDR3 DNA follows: TGTGCCAGCAGCCAAGGTATGAGGGAGCAGTACTTC.